Each of the 11 T cell receptor beta chains below was sequenced from the same sample in a study of cytomegalovirus exposure and HLA in healthy donors. 60 Vbeta and 13 Jbeta primers were used in PCR. Here immunoSEQ multiplex PCR was the method, and the copy in TCRdb shows in-frame clones only, minus some. The data show about 130,000 clones, about 79% seen once. Sequences were obtained from PBMCs. The receptors were sampled from a man aged 50 or older in good health and CMV-seronegative.

J is TRBJ2-7 and V is TRBV5-6, with a tentative D call TRBD1 (6 bases). This CDR3 spans 12 amino acids. The V and J ends lost 4 bases and 6 bases respectively, with 11 bases between them. Per the germline V gene, CDR1 is SGHDT and CDR2 is YYEEEE. The CDR3 here is CASSQGTPEQYF. CDR3 in DNA: TGTGCCAGCAGCCAAGGGACACCCGAGCAGTACTTC.

This clone was counted only a few times. V and J are TRBV19 and TRBJ2-2, with D perhaps matching TRBD2 (5 bases). V lost 7 bases and J 4 bases, leaving 19 bases between the germline ends. The CDR3 has 16 amino acids. Germline V gives CDR1 LNHDA, CDR2 SQIVND (reference sequence). The chain's CDR3 is CASNTIRGRITGELFF. DNA of the CDR3: TGTGCCAGTAACACTATTCGGGGAAGGATCACCGGGGAGCTGTTTTTT.

The rearrangement uses TRBV5-4 and TRBJ2-7; 7 bases map to TRBD1. After removal of 4 bases from V and 6 bases from J, the junction contained 10 bases not matched to a gene. This CDR3 has 14 amino acids. Germline values: CDR1 SGHNT, CDR2 YYREEE (reference sequence). CDR3 loop: CASSPRTGIAEQYF. The DNA for the CDR3 is TGTGCCAGCAGCCCCCGGACAGGCATTGCCGAGCAGTACTTC.

This clone was seen more than once but under ten times. The chain joins TRBV5-1 to TRBJ1-1, with 8 positions matching TRBD1. Trimming took 6 bases from V and 4 from J; bases not matched to a gene: 8. Germline CDR1 SGHRS, CDR2 YFSETQ. This CDR3 spans 14 amino acids. The CDR3 nucleotides read TGCGCCAGCACCAAGGACAGGGTGGGCACTGAAGCTTTCTTT. This translates into CASTKDRVGTEAFF. The full variable domain, rest sourced from reference TRBV5-1 and TRBJ1-1, is KAGVTQTPRYLIKTRGQQVTLSCSPISGHRSVSWYQQTPGQGLQFLFEYFSETQRNKGNFPGRFSGRQFSNSRSEMNVSTLELGDSALYLCASTKDRVGTEAFFGQGTRLTVV.

This clone was observed once. The V and J genes are TRBV6-6 and TRBJ1-1; possible D gene TRBD1, 5 bases. Trimming cost V 6 bases and J 8 bases, with 16 bases left between them. The CDR3 runs 13 residues. CDR1 and CDR2 from the germline V gene are MNHNY and SVGAGI (reference sequence). In DNA, the CDR3 is TGTGCCAGCAGCCTCACGGACATTCGAGAAGCTTTCTTT. Translating gives CASSLTDIREAFF.

This chain joins TRBV5-1 and TRBJ2-5; 10 bases map to TRBD2. The J call is doubtful: the DNA matches TRBJ2-7 better. The CDR3 sequence is 15 residues long. CDR1 is SGHRS, CDR2 YFSETQ, per germline. The CDR3 spells CASSGLAGDSYEQYF. CDR3 nucleotide sequence: TGCGCCAGCAGCGGCCTAGCGGGGGATTCCTACGAGCAGTACTTC.

The chain joins TRBV4-1 to TRBJ1-5; D is perhaps TRBD1 (6 bases). The germline V and J ends were trimmed by 0 bases and 1 base, with 10 bases remaining between them. Per the germline V gene, CDR1 is MGHRA and CDR2 is YSYEKL. The CDR3 spans 16 residues. The CDR3 DNA is TGCGCCAGCAGCCAAGAGGACAGCTGGAGCAATCAGCCCCAGCATTTT. Its protein product is CASSQEDSWSNQPQHF.

The sample holds a few counts of this clone. The chain employs TRBV7-2 and TRBJ1-6; D remains ambiguous. CDR1 SGHTA and CDR2 FQGNSA come from the germline V gene. Trimming left V 3 bases short and J 8 bases short, with 8 bases between. There are 13 residues in the CDR3. CDR3: CASSFPHDSPLHF. The CDR3 bases are TGTGCCAGCAGCTTCCCCCATGATTCACCCCTCCACTTT.

This clone was counted a few times. CDR3 sequence reads: CASTLGQPNTEAFF. CDR3 coding DNA: TGTGCCAGCACCCTCGGACAGCCGAACACTGAAGCTTTCTTT. The chain joins TRBV6-1 to TRBJ1-1; maybe TRBD1 (6 bases). Trimming cost V 7 bases and J 1 base, with 13 bases left between them. Germline-derived CDR1 and CDR2 are MNHNS and SASEGT. CDR3 length: 14 residues.

The chain combines TRBV4-2 with TRBJ2-4; 8 positions agree with TRBD2. The trim removed 8 bases at V and 5 bases at J, leaving 8 bases unmatched. The germline CDR1 and CDR2 sequences are LGHNA and YNFKEQ. This CDR3 is built from 14 residues. The CDR3: CASSHLAGENIQYF. CDR3 sequence (DNA): TGTGCCAGCTCCCACCTAGCGGGCGAAAACATTCAGTACTTC.

CDR3 DNA: TGTGCCAGCAGCCGACAGGAAGGATCGGATACGCAGTATTTT. Protein sequence: CASSRQEGSDTQYF. The V call is TRBV2, the J call TRBJ2-3, with D tentatively TRBD1 (6 bases). V lost 6 bases and J 6 bases, leaving 16 bases between the germline ends. The CDR3 is 14 residues long. Germline V gene sequence: CDR1 SNHLY, CDR2 FYNNEI. The full variable domain, with the rest looked up from reference TRBV2 and TRBJ2-3, is EPEVTQTPSHQVTQMGQEVILRCVPISNHLYFYWYRQILGQKVEFLVSFYNNEISEKSEIFDDQFSVERPDGSNFTLKIRSTKLEDSAMYFCASSRQEGSDTQYFGPGTRLTVL.